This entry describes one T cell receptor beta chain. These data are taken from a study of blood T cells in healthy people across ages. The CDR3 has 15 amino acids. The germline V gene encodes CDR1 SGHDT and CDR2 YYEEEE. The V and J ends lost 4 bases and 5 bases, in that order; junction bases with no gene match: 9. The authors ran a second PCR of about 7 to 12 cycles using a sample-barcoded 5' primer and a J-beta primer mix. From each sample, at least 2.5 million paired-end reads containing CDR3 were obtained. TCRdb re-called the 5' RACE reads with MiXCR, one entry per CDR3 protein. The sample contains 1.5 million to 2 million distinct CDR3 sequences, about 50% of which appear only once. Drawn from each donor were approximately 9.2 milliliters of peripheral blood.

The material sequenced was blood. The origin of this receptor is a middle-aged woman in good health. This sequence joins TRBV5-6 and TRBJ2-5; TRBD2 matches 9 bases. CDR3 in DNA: TGTGCCAGCAGCGGGCTCGGACTAGCGTTTGAGACCCAGTACTTC. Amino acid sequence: CASSGLGLAFETQYF.